These 18 T cell receptor beta chains were sequenced from one sample in a study of blood T cell repertoires in COVID-19. Data came from immunoSEQ multiplex PCR; TCRdb stores just in-frame clones and leaves some out. The data hold roughly 120,000 clones, with roughly 89% observed a single time. The sequencing sample was made of peripheral blood. The origin of the receptors is a woman aged 55 to 70 with COVID-19, enrolled during active disease.

This rearrangement joins TRBV7-9 to TRBJ2-5, with 7 bases matching TRBD1. CDR1 is SEHNR, CDR2 FQNEAQ, per germline (reference sequence). The CDR3 runs to 19 residues. The junction had 23 bases not matched to a gene; V was cut back by 6 bases and J by 4 bases. The CDR3, as DNA: TGTGCCAGCAGTCTCCCCCGTATCCCAGGACAGGAAGGTCGAGAGACCCAGTACTTC. Protein: CASSLPRIPGQEGRETQYF.

This chain connects TRBV19 to TRBJ1-1, with 9 positions matching TRBD1. Germline V gene data show CDR1 as LNHDA and CDR2 as SQIVND (reference sequence). Trimming removed 5 bases from V and 5 bases from J; junction bases left unmatched: 6. The CDR3 is 14 amino acids. The CDR3 protein is CASSSRTGATEAFF. DNA for the CDR3: TGTGCCAGTAGTTCCCGGACAGGGGCAACTGAAGCTTTCTTT. Based on the CDR3 plus reference TRBV19 and TRBJ1-1, the full variable domain is DGGITQSPKYLFRKEGQNVTLSCEQNLNHDAMYWYRQDPGQGLRLIYYSQIVNDFQKGDIAEGYSVSREKKESFPLTVTSAQKNPTAFYLCASSSRTGATEAFFGQGTRLTVV.

The V and J genes are TRBV7-2 and TRBJ2-1; 9 bases align to TRBD1. CDR3 length equals 16 residues. Germline CDR1 is SGHTA and CDR2 is FQGNSA. Germline trimming cut 1 base from V and 5 bases from J; bases unmatched to any gene: 6. The DNA of the CDR3 is TGTGCCAGCAGCTTAGTCGGGACAGGGTCAAACAATGAGCAGTTCTTC. This translates into CASSLVGTGSNNEQFF. The entire variable domain, with the rest obtained from reference TRBV7-2 and TRBJ2-1, is as follows: GAGVSQSPSNKVTEKGKDVELRCDPISGHTALYWYRQSLGQGLEFLIYFQGNSAPDKSGLPSDRFSAERTGGSVSTLTIQRTQQEDSAVYLCASSLVGTGSNNEQFFGPGTRLTVL.

The chain uses TRBV29-1 and TRBJ1-5; weak D call: TRBD1 (5 bases). CDR3 length equals 12 residues. Trimming removed 4 bases from V and 3 bases from J, with 7 bases in between. CDR1 is SQVTM and CDR2 is ANQGSEA in the germline V gene. The CDR3 spells CSVGGDNQPQHF. CDR3 DNA sequence: TGCAGCGTTGGGGGGGACAATCAGCCCCAGCATTTT.

This chain uses TRBV7-2 with TRBJ2-3; 7 bases match TRBD1. The ends lost 2 bases at V and 1 base at J; junction bases unmatched: 3. The CDR3 has 15 residues. Germline CDR1 reads SGHTA; CDR2 reads FQGNSA. The CDR3 sequence: CASSLSTGGTDTQYF. The CDR3 nucleotides read TGTGCCAGCAGCTTAAGTACAGGGGGCACAGATACGCAGTATTTT.

The V call is TRBV11-2, the J call TRBJ2-7, with 9 bases matching TRBD1. Germline-derived CDR1 and CDR2 are SGHAT and FQNNGV. J lost 7 bases, V lost 4 bases, and 5 bases had no gene match. The CDR3 has 13 residues. This CDR3 reads CASSYGTGWEQYF. CDR3 nucleotide sequence: TGTGCCAGCAGCTACGGGACAGGGTGGGAGCAGTACTTC.

V usage is TRBV27 and J usage is TRBJ2-7, with 9 bases identical to TRBD2. Germline V CDR1 and CDR2: MNHEY, SMNVEV (reference sequence). Trimming cost V 5 bases and J 2 bases; bases outside gene matches: 10. The CDR3 totals 16 residues. The DNA for the CDR3 is TGTGCCAGCAGTCTTCATCTAGCGGGGCTCCCCTACGAGCAGTACTTC. Its protein product is CASSLHLAGLPYEQYF.

The gene calls are TRBV6-2 or TRBV6-3 and TRBJ1-6; D uncertain. Germline CDR1 and CDR2: MNHEY and SVGEGT. V dropped 0 bases and J dropped 4 bases, with 13 bases sitting between them. The CDR3 loop spans 17 amino acids. CDR3 protein: CASSYSTGRGYNSPLHF. The CDR3 coding sequence is TGTGCCAGCAGTTACTCGACGGGCCGGGGATATAATTCACCCCTCCACTTT.

This chain links TRBV6-5 with TRBJ1-2; D might be TRBD1 (6 bases). Germline CDR1 and CDR2: MNHEY and SVGAGI. The length of the CDR3 is 12 residues. The germline V and J ends were trimmed by 7 bases and 5 bases, with 11 bases remaining between them. CDR3 region: CASTRGDYGYTF. In DNA, the CDR3 is TGTGCCAGCACCAGGGGCGATTATGGCTACACCTTC.

The J gene is TRBJ1-4, the V gene TRBV4-3, with unresolved D. V lost 0 bases and J 8 bases, leaving 13 bases between the germline ends. CDR3 length: 15 amino acids. Germline CDR1 is LGHNA and CDR2 is YSLEER. The CDR3 is CASSQDGGYGEKLFF. In DNA form, the CDR3 reads TGCGCCAGCAGCCAAGATGGAGGGTATGGGGAAAAACTGTTTTTT.

V gene TRBV5-6 combines with J gene TRBJ1-2; tentative D call: TRBD1 (6 bases). The ends were cut back, 3 bases at V and 6 bases at J, with 9 bases in the middle. In germline, CDR1 is SGHDT, CDR2 YYEEEE. The CDR3 runs 12 residues. For the CDR3, the DNA is TGTGCCAGCAGCTCACAGGGAGATGGCTACACCTTC. It is translated as CASSSQGDGYTF.

The V call is TRBV15, the J call TRBJ2-7; D not certain. In germline, CDR1 is LNHNV, CDR2 YYDKDF (reference sequence). The germline V and J ends were trimmed by 1 base and 9 bases, with 16 bases remaining between them. This CDR3 has 14 residues. CDR3 sequence reads: CATSRGVEYSMQYF. For the CDR3, the DNA is TGTGCCACCAGCAGAGGTGTAGAATATTCGATGCAGTACTTC.

This clone was picked up one time. J is TRBJ2-7 and V is TRBV18; D is uncertain. CDR3 length equals 11 residues. The germline V and J ends were trimmed by 3 bases and 3 bases, with 3 bases remaining between them. CDR1 is KGHSH and CDR2 is LQKENI in the germline V gene. As DNA, the CDR3 is TGTGCCAGCTCACCCGGCTACGAGCAGTACTTC. Encoded protein: CASSPGYEQYF.

The chain links TRBV11-2 to TRBJ2-7; TRBD1 matches 9 bases. From germline, CDR1 is SGHAT and CDR2 FQNNGV. V trimming: 4 bases; J trimming: 3 bases; junction bases outside the gene matches: 10. The CDR3 length is 16 residues. The CDR3 sequence: CASSSSIGQGIYEQYF. DNA of the CDR3: TGTGCCAGCAGCTCCAGTATAGGACAGGGGATCTACGAGCAGTACTTC.

This sequence joins TRBV9 and TRBJ1-6; D uncertain. V lost 4 bases to trimming and J lost 9 bases, with 11 bases between them. This CDR3 has 13 residues. CDR1 and CDR2 (germline): SGDLS, YYNGEE. The CDR3 DNA reads as TGTGCCAGCAGCCAAACGGGAAGTTCACCCCTCCACTTT. Translation: CASSQTGSSPLHF.

V gene TRBV15 combines with J gene TRBJ2-7; TRBD2 is a possible D gene (7 bases). Germline V gene sequence: CDR1 LNHNV, CDR2 YYDKDF (reference sequence). Trimming pared 4 bases from V and 2 bases from J, leaving 9 bases between. The CDR3 has 13 amino acids. The CDR3 sequence: CATSTGGAYEQYF. In nucleotides, the CDR3 is TGTGCCACCAGCACGGGGGGCGCCTACGAGCAGTACTTC.

This clone was detected a few times. The J gene is TRBJ1-3, the V gene TRBV9, with no clear D. V was shortened by 2 bases and J by 4 bases, with 13 bases between the two germline ends. This CDR3 is 15 amino acids long. CDR1 is SGDLS, CDR2 YYNGEE, per germline. CDR3 loop: CASSVGGLGGNTIYF. For the CDR3, the DNA is TGTGCCAGCAGCGTCGGAGGCCTCGGAGGAAACACCATATATTTT.

The V and J genes are TRBV7-2 and TRBJ2-7; a weak D match, TRBD2 (5 bases). Germline lookup yields CDR1 SGHTA and CDR2 FQGNSA. This CDR3 has 14 residues. V lost 3 bases, J lost 2 bases, and 11 bases lay in between. The CDR3 region is CASSLGRGTYEQYF. DNA of the CDR3: TGTGCCAGCAGCTTGGGAAGAGGGACCTACGAGCAGTACTTC.